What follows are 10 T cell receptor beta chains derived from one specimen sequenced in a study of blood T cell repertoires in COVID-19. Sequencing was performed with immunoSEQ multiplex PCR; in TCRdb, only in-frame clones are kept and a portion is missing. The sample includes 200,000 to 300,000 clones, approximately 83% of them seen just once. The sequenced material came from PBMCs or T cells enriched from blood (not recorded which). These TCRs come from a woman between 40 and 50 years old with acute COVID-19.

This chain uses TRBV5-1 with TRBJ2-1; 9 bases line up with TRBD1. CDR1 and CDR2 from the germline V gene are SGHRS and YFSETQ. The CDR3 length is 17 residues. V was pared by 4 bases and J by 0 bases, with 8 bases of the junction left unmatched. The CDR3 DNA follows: TGCGCCAGCAGCATAATGACAGGGGGAAGCTCCTACAATGAGCAGTTCTTC. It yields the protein CASSIMTGGSSYNEQFF.

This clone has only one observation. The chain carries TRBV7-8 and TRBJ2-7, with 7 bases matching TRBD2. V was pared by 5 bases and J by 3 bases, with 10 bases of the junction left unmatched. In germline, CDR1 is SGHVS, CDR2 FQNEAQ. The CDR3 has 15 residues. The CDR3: CASSRSGNEIYEQYF. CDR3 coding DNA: TGTGCCAGCAGCCGGAGCGGGAATGAGATCTACGAGCAGTACTTC.

For the CDR3, the DNA is TGTGCCTGGACCGAGGGGGTCGGTAAACACGACTCAGATACGCAGTATTTT. Amino acid sequence: CAWTEGVGKHDSDTQYF. This chain connects TRBV30 to TRBJ2-3, with a possible D match to TRBD1 (6 bases). This CDR3 spans 17 amino acids. The germline gives CDR1 GTSNPN, CDR2 SVGIG (reference sequence). V lost 4 bases and J lost 4, with 24 bases in between.

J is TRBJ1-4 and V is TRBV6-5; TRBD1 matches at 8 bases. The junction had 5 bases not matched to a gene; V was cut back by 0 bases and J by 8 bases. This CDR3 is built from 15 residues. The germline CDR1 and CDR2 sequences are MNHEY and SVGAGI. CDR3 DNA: TGTGCCAGCAGTTACTCGGACAGGGAGCGCGAAAAACTGTTTTTT. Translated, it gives CASSYSDREREKLFF.

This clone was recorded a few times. DNA for the CDR3: TGTGCCAGCAGCGCAAATCCGGGACAGTATTCACCCCTCCACTTT. This translates into CASSANPGQYSPLHF. The chain combines TRBV7-3 with TRBJ1-6, with 7 bases fitting TRBD1. Germline trimming cut 5 bases from V and 8 bases from J; bases unmatched to any gene: 9. Germline lookup yields CDR1 SGHTA and CDR2 FQGTGA. This CDR3 is built from 15 residues.

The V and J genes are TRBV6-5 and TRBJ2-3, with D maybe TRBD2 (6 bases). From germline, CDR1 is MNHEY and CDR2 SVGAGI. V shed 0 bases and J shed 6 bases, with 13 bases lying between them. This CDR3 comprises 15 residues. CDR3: CASSYSIKRGDTQYF. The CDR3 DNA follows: TGTGCCAGCAGTTACTCAATCAAACGGGGGGATACGCAGTATTTT.

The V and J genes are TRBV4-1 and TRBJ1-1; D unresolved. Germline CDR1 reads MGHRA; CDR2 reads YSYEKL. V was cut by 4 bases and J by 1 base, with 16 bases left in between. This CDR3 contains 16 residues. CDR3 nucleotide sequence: TGCGCCAGCAGCCCTCAACCGGCGGATCCGAACACTGAAGCTTTCTTT. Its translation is CASSPQPADPNTEAFF.

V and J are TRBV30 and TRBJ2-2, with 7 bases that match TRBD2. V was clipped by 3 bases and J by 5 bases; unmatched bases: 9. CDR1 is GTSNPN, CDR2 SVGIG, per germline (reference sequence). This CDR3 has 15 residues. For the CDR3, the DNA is TGTGCCTGGAGCGTCGCCGGGGGGTGGACCGGGGAGCTGTTTTTT. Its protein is CAWSVAGGWTGELFF.

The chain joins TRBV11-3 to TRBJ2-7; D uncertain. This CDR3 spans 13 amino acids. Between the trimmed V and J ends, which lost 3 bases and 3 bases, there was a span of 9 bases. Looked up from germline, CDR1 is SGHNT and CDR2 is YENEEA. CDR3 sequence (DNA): TGTGCCAGCAGCTTGGGCCAGGACTACGAGCAGTACTTC. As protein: CASSLGQDYEQYF.

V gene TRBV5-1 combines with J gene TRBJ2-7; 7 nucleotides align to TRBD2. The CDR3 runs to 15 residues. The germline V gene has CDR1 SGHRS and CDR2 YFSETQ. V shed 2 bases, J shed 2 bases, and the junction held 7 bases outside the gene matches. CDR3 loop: CASSFQVGGAYEQYF. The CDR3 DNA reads TGCGCCAGCAGCTTCCAAGTGGGGGGGGCCTACGAGCAGTACTTC. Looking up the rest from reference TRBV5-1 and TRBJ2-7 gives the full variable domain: KAGVTQTPRYLIKTRGQQVTLSCSPISGHRSVSWYQQTPGQGLQFLFEYFSETQRNKGNFPGRFSGRQFSNSRSEMNVSTLELGDSALYLCASSFQVGGAYEQYFGPGTRLTVT.